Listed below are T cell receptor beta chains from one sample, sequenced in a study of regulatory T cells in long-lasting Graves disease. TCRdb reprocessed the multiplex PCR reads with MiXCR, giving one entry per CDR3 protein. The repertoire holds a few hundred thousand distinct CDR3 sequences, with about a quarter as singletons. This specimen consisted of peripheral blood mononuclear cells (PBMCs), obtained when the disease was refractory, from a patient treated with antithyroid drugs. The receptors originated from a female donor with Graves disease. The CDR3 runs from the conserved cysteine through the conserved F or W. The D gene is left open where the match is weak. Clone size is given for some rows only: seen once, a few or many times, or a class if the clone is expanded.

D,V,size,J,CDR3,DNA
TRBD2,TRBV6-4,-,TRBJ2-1,CASSESLADYNEQFF,TGTGCCAGCAGTGAATCCCTAGCGGATTACAATGAGCAGTTCTTC
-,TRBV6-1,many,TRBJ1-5,CASSDHGLNQPQHF,TGTGCCAGCAGTGATCACGGCCTTAATCAGCCCCAGCATTTT
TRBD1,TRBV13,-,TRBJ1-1,CASSSQGDNRGEAFF,TGTGCCAGCAGCTCGCAGGGAGATAACAGGGGAGAAGCTTTCTTT
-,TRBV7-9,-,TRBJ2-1,CASSHVDRPYNEQFF,TGTGCCAGCAGCCACGTAGATCGGCCGTACAATGAGCAGTTCTTC
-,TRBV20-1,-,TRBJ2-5,CSARNFGETQYF,TGCAGTGCTCGCAACTTCGGGGAGACCCAGTACTTC
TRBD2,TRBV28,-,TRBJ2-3,CASSLLASGSTDTQYF,TGTGCCAGCAGTTTATTGGCTAGCGGGAGCACAGATACGCAGTATTTT
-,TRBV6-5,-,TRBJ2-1,CASSYFGSSYNEQFF,TGTGCCAGCAGTTACTTCGGGAGCTCCTACAATGAGCAGTTCTTC
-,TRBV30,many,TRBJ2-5,CAWGVSETQYF,TGTGCCTGGGGGGTTAGTGAGACCCAGTACTTC
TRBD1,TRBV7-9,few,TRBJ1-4,CASSLALGPRGGLNEKLFF,TGTGCCAGCAGCTTAGCCCTCGGACCCAGGGGGGGGCTTAATGAAAAACTGTTTTTT
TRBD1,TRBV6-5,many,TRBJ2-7,CASSYSSFGTVYEQYF,TGTGCCAGCAGTTACTCGAGTTTTGGGACAGTCTACGAGCAGTACTTC
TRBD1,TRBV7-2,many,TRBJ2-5,CASSYPPGGRTQYF,TGTGCCAGCAGCTACCCACCAGGGGGACGGACCCAGTACTTC
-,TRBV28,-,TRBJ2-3,CASSDGLLSDTQYF,TGTGCCAGCAGTGACGGACTATTATCAGATACGCAGTATTTT
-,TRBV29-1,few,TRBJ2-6,CSVEPGSGANVLTF,TGCAGCGTTGAACCCGGGTCTGGGGCCAACGTCCTGACTTTC
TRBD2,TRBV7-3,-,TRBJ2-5,CASSLSGRAGKAAQYF,TGTGCCAGCAGCTTATCCGGGAGGGCCGGGAAAGCGGCCCAGTACTTC
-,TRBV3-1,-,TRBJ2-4,CASSQGGNKNIQYF,TGTGCCAGCAGCCAAGGTGGAAATAAAAACATTCAGTACTTC
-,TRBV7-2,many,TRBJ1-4,CASSLEGEKLFF,TGTGCCAGCAGCTTAGAAGGTGAAAAACTGTTTTTT
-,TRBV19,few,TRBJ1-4,CASSIFVLKGLVPATNEKLFF,TGTGCCAGTAGTATATTTGTCCTGAAGGGGCTCGTTCCTGCAACTAATGAAAAACTGTTTTTT
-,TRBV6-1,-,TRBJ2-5,CASSQYRGIQETQYF,TGTGCCAGCAGCCAATACCGGGGTATCCAAGAGACCCAGTACTTC
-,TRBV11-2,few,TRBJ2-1,CASSLGVFSEQFF,TGTGCCAGCAGCTTAGGTGTCTTCAGTGAGCAGTTCTTC
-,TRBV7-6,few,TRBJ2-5,CVSSLRSRSLQETQYF,TGTGTCAGCAGCTTAAGGAGTCGATCACTCCAAGAGACCCAGTACTTC
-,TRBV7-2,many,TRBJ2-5,CASSLDVAGQLGKETQYF,TGTGCCAGCAGCTTAGACGTAGCGGGACAGCTGGGGAAAGAGACCCAGTACTTC
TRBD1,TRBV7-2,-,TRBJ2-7,CASSLAPGTGYNEQYF,TGTGCCAGCAGCTTAGCCCCCGGGACAGGATATAACGAGCAGTACTTC
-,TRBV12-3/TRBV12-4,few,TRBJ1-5,CASSFGGRLGQPQHF,TGTGCCAGCAGTTTTGGGGGGCGTCTTGGTCAGCCCCAGCATTTT
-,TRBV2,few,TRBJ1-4,CASSGLGEKLFF,TGTGCCAGCAGTGGATTGGGGGAAAAACTGTTTTTT
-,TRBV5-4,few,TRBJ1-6,CASSQPDRRLHF,TGTGCCAGCAGCCAGCCGGACAGACGCCTCCACTTT
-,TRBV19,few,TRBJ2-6,CASSIVPQLTGANVLTF,TGTGCCAGTAGTATAGTCCCACAGCTCACTGGGGCCAACGTCCTGACTTTC
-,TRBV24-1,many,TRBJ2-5,CATSDLISGTQYF,TGTGCCACCAGTGATTTGATATCGGGGACCCAGTACTTC
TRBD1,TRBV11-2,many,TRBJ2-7,CASSRVRGGNHEQYF,TGTGCCAGCAGCCGAGTACGAGGGGGCAACCACGAGCAGTACTTC
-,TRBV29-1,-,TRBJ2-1,CSVGRETYNEQFF,TGCAGCGTTGGACGGGAGACCTACAATGAGCAGTTCTTC
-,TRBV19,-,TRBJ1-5,CASSRQVYQPQHF,TGTGCCAGTAGTCGACAGGTTTATCAGCCCCAGCATTTT
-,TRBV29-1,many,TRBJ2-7,CSVGVAYEQYF,TGCAGCGTTGGGGTAGCATACGAGCAGTACTTC